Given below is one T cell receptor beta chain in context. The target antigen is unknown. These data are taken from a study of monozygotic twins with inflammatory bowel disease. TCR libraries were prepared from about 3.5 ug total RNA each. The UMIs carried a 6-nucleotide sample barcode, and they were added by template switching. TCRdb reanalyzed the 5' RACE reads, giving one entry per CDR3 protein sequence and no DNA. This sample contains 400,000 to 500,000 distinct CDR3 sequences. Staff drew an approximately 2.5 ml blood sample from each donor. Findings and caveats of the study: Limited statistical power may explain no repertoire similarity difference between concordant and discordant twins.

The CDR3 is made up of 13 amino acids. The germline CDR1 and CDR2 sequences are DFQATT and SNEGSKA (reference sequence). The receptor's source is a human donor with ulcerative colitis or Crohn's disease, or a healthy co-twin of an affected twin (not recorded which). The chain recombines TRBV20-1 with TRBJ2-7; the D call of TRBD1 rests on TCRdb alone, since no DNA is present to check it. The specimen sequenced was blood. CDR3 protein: CSARYQTGREQYF.